This T cell receptor (beta chain) came from a study of T cells in Graves' hyperthyroidism and ophthalmopathy. This clonotype was seen a few times. This CDR3 region has 14 residues. The V and J ends lost 6 bases and 1 base respectively, with 10 bases between them. Germline CDR1 is MNHNS and CDR2 is SASEGT. The investigators amplified TCR beta CDR3 regions from RNA transcripts. The TCR CDR3 was amplified in a first-round RT-PCR using the HTBI primer set. One entry per CDR3 protein results from TCRdb running MiXCR on the multiplex PCR reads. The sample includes 150,000 or so distinct CDR3 sequences, 8% to 9.5% of them seen just once.

Source material: blood. The TCR was taken from a woman between 18 and 29 years old with Graves' hyperthyroidism that later progressed to Graves' ophthalmopathy. This chain uses TRBV6-1 with TRBJ1-5; D might be TRBD1 (5 bases). The CDR3 spells CASSTRDSNQPQHF. DNA for the CDR3: TGTGCCAGCAGCACCCGGGACAGCAATCAGCCCCAGCATTTT.